This TCR beta chain was sequenced for a study of CD8+ T cells in alopecia areata. Across the whole study: It was 6 to 18 months of tofacitinib, and then there were 6 months off drug.

Sequencing relied on a cDNA template that was reverse transcribed from extracted RNA. The assay was immunoSEQ multiplex PCR, and TCRdb's table has in-frame clones only and misses some. The sample includes approximately 140,000 clones, about 89% of them seen just once. Peripheral blood samples and lesional scalp punch biopsies were obtained from alopecia areata patients. In its sample, this clone was seen once. This clonotype was sampled from a human donor with alopecia areata. Sequenced material: CD8+ T cells sorted from blood, taken at week 0.

The CDR3 reads CASSRGQGAGYEQYF. The CDR3 DNA follows: TGTGCCAGCAGTCGCGGACAGGGGGCAGGGTACGAGCAGTACTTC. This chain joins TRBV7-2 and TRBJ2-7, with TRBD1 matching over 11 bases. J lost 4 bases, V lost 6 bases, and 8 bases had no gene match. CDR1 and CDR2 from the germline V gene are SGHTA and FQGNSA. The CDR3 sequence is 15 residues long.